This TCR beta chain was found in a study of T cell responses to AZD1222 COVID-19 vaccine. Study outcomes and limitations: Repertoires in all cases were sampled only once the peak T cell response had passed. A rise in Spike-specific TCR breadth and depth followed two AZD1222 doses. White British people made up most donors, females outnumbered males, and clonal diversity was possibly underestimated.

A remark on this clone: What it recognizes is unknown.

This CDR3 is 14 amino acids long. Germline loops: CDR1 SNHLY, CDR2 FYNNEI. The V gene end was trimmed by 6 bases and the J gene end by 7 bases; junction bases not matched to a gene: 8. Here immunoSEQ multiplex PCR was the method, and the copy in TCRdb shows in-frame clones only, minus some. The sample lists 110,000 to 150,000 clones, approximately 90% occurring once. The rearrangement uses TRBV2 and TRBJ1-4; 7 bases match TRBD1. The material was peripheral blood, obtained 28 days after the second AZD1222 dose. This clonotype was sampled from an adult who received the AZD1222 COVID-19 vaccine. The CDR3: CASSRGGAGEKLFF. The CDR3 bases are TGTGCCAGCAGCCGAGGGGGCGCGGGTGAAAAACTGTTTTTT.